A selection of T cell receptor beta chains follows, all from one sample in a study of molecular identifiers for immune sequencing clone quantification. TCRdb itself ran the PCR reads through MiXCR, one entry per CDR3 protein. The data contain about 65,000 distinct CDR3 sequences, 15% to 20% of them singletons. The sequenced sample was naive CD8+ T cells from blood, with Jurkat cell RNA spiked in. The receptors originated from a human donor in good health. Some libraries in this study had Jurkat cell RNA spiked in. Each CDR3 is given with its conserved first and last residue. A D gene is named only where the DNA matches it firmly. Clone size is not always given. Where it is, it says once, few, many or a class for expanded clones.

v_call	clone_size	d_call	j_call	cdr3_nt	cdr3_aa
TRBV7-9	many	.	TRBJ2-1	TGTGCCAGCAGCGCCATATCTATTTTGGGCTCCTACAATGAGCAGTTCTTC	CASSAISILGSYNEQFF
TRBV7-9	many	.	TRBJ2-3	TGTGCCAGCAGCTTAACCCAGGGCAGAGATACGCAGTATTTT	CASSLTQGRDTQYF
TRBV7-9	many	.	TRBJ2-5	TGTGCCAGCAGCTTAGTCGGACGCCTGGAGGCCCAGTACTTC	CASSLVGRLEAQYF
TRBV7-6	many	.	TRBJ2-7	TGTGCCAGCAGCCCGATAAGTGCCTACGAGCAGTACTTC	CASSPISAYEQYF
TRBV19	.	.	TRBJ2-3	TGTGCCAGTAGTATTACGGGAGCTGTCCCAGATACGCAGTATTTT	CASSITGAVPDTQYF
TRBV19	many	.	TRBJ2-7	TGTGCCAGTAGTATGTACTCCGCTACGGAGCAGTACTTC	CASSMYSATEQYF
TRBV2	many	TRBD2	TRBJ2-3	TGTGCCAGCAGTACACCGGGACTAGCAGCAGATACGCAGTATTTT	CASSTPGLAADTQYF
TRBV24-1	.	TRBD2	TRBJ2-7	TGTGCCACATGGATACTAGCGGGAGACTCCCTTACCTACGAGCAGTACTTC	CATWILAGDSLTYEQYF
TRBV13	few	.	TRBJ2-2	TGTGCCAGCAACCTCGCTGGCCACACCGGGGAGCTGTTTTTT	CASNLAGHTGELFF
TRBV29-1	many	.	TRBJ2-7	TGCAGCGTTGAAGACAGGGGACGTGACTCCTACGAGCAGTACTTC	CSVEDRGRDSYEQYF
TRBV20-1	many	.	TRBJ2-5	TGCAGTGCCGACCGGGACAACGAACCTGGGACCCAGTACTTC	CSADRDNEPGTQYF
TRBV7-8	many	.	TRBJ2-7	TGTGCCAGCAGCTTCCTTCGGGGTGAGGCTGGGTTAGAGCAGTACTTC	CASSFLRGEAGLEQYF
TRBV20-1	many	TRBD2	TRBJ2-1	TGCAGTGCTTCACTAGCGGGGGTAGACAATGAGCAGTTCTTC	CSASLAGVDNEQFF
TRBV4-3	many	TRBD2	TRBJ2-7	TGCGCCAGCAGCCCAGGGACTAGCGCAAGGACCGAGCAGTACTTC	CASSPGTSARTEQYF
TRBV28	.	.	TRBJ2-7	TGTGCCAGCAGCGAGCGGGCTAGCTACGAGCGGTACTTC	CASSERASYERYF
TRBV13	many	.	TRBJ2-3	TGTGCCAGCAGCTTAGAACCGGGCAAAGGGCCCCAAACAGATACGCAGTATTTT	CASSLEPGKGPQTDTQYF
TRBV5-1	few	.	TRBJ2-7	TGCGCCAGCAGCTTAGACGGCTACGAGCAGTACTTC	CASSLDGYEQYF
TRBV6-6	many	.	TRBJ2-7	TGTGCCAGCAGTTACTCGAGCTACTCAGATCCCTACGAGCAGTACTTC	CASSYSSYSDPYEQYF
TRBV27	many	TRBD2	TRBJ2-3	TGTGCCAGCAGTTCGAAGGGACTAGCGGTCCTCACAGATACGCAGTATTTT	CASSSKGLAVLTDTQYF
TRBV11-2	many	TRBD2	TRBJ2-7	TGTGCCAGCAGCTCACTAGCGGGAGCTCGCGAGCAGTACTTC	CASSSLAGAREQYF
TRBV27	many	.	TRBJ1-1	TGTGCCAGCAGTTTAAGGGGTGGGGTGACCACTGAAGCTTTCTTT	CASSLRGGVTTEAFF
TRBV20-1	many	TRBD2	TRBJ2-2	TGCAGTGCTAGAGATCTCCCCGCTAGCGGGAGGTTCGGGGAGCTGTTTTTT	CSARDLPASGRFGELFF
TRBV6-5	many	TRBD2	TRBJ2-1	TGTGCCAGCAGTTACTTCCCGACTAGCGGGGCCCCCAATGAGCAGTTCTTC	CASSYFPTSGAPNEQFF
TRBV11-2	many	.	TRBJ2-1	TGTGCCAGCAGCTCCGGACTACGAGAGTTCTTC	CASSSGLREFF